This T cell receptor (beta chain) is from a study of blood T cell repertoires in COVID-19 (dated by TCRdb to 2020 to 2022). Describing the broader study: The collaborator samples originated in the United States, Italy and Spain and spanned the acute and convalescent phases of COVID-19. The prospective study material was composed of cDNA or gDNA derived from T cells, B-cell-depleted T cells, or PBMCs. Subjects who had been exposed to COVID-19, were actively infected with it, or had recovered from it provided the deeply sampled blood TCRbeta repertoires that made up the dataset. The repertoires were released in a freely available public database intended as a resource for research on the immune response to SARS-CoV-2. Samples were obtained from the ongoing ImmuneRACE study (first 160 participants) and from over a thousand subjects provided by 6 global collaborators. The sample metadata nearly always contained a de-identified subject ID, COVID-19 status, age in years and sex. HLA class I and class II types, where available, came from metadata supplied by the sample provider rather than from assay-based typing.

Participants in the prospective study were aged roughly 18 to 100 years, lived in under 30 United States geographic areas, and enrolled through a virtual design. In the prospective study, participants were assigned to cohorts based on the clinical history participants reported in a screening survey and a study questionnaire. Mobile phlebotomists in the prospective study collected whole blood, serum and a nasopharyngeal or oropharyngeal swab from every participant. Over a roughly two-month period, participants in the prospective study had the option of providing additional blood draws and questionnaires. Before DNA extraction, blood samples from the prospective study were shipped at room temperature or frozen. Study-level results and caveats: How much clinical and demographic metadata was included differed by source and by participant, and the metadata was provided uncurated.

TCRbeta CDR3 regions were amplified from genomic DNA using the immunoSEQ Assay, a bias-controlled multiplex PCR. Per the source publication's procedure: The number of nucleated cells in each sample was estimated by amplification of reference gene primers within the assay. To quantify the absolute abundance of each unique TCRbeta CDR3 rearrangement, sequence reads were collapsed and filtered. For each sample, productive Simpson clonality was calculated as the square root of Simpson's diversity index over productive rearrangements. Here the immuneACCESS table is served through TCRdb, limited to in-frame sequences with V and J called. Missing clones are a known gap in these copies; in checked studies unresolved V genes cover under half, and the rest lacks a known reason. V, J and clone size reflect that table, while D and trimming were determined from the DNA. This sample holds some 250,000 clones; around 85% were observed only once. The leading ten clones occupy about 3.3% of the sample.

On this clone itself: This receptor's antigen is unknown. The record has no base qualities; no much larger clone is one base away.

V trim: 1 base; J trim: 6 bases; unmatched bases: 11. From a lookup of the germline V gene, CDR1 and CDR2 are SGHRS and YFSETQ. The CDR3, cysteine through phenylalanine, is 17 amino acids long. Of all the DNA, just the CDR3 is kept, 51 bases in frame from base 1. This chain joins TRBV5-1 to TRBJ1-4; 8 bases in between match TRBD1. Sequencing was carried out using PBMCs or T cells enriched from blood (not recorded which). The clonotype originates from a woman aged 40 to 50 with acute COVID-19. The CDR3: CASSLRDRGGGDEKLFF. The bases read TGCGCCAGCAGCTTGCGAGACAGGGGCGGAGGGGATGAAAAACTGTTTTTT.